These 22 T cell receptor beta chains were sequenced from one sample in a study of early stage breast cancer tumors. Generated by immunoSEQ multiplex PCR, the TCRdb table keeps only in-frame clones and is missing some. This table has approximately 54,000 clones, roughly 78% appearing once. What was sequenced was blood. The receptor source for this set is a person aged 35-49 years with breast cancer.

The genes are TRBV5-1 and TRBJ2-2; D is uncertain. CDR1 is SGHRS and CDR2 is YFSETQ in the germline V gene. There are 13 residues in the CDR3. V was trimmed by 4 bases and J by 2 bases, leaving 6 bases between them. CDR3 sequence: CASSGSNTGELFF. The CDR3 DNA reads TGCGCCAGCAGCGGATCCAACACCGGGGAGCTGTTTTTT.

This clone was found a few times. The chain couples TRBV7-9 to TRBJ2-7, with 9 bases that match TRBD2. With V trimmed by 5 bases and J by 2 bases, 7 bases remained unmatched. CDR1 and CDR2 from the germline V gene are SEHNR and FQNEAQ (reference sequence). The CDR3 sequence is 15 residues long. The CDR3 nucleotides read TGTGCCAGCAGCCCCCCCCTAGCGGGAACCTACGAGCAGTACTTC. Its protein product is CASSPPLAGTYEQYF.

V gene TRBV11-2 combines with J gene TRBJ2-7; TRBD2 agrees at 13 bases. The CDR3 loop spans 18 amino acids. The germline gives CDR1 SGHAT, CDR2 FQNNGV. J lost 1 base, V lost 5 bases, and 11 bases had no gene match. The CDR3 bases are TGTGCCAGCAGCCCCGGACTAGCGGGAGCGGTGAGGTCCTACGAGCAGTACTTC. Encoded protein: CASSPGLAGAVRSYEQYF.

In its sample, this clone was seen a few times. The V gene is TRBV30, the J gene TRBJ2-5; a weak D match, TRBD2 (7 bases). Trimming pared 0 bases from V and 5 bases from J, leaving 10 bases between. The germline gives CDR1 GTSNPN, CDR2 SVGIG (reference sequence). The CDR3 extends over 13 amino acids. This CDR3 is CAWSVGGAETQYF. The CDR3 bases are TGTGCCTGGAGTGTTGGGGGGGCGGAGACCCAGTACTTC.

This clone was counted between two and nine times. The chain joins TRBV5-1 to TRBJ1-5; D is ambiguous. The CDR3 spans 15 residues. Germline V gene sequence: CDR1 SGHRS, CDR2 YFSETQ. Deletions cut 0 bases from V and 6 bases from J, with 13 bases between. The CDR3, as DNA: TGCGCCAGCAGCTTGGAAGGGAGCCAGCCTCAGCCCCAGCATTTT. Protein sequence: CASSLEGSQPQPQHF.

This chain uses TRBV9 with TRBJ1-2; 7 nucleotides agree with TRBD1. The germline CDR1 and CDR2 sequences are SGDLS and YYNGEE. V was clipped by 4 bases and J by 8 bases; unmatched bases: 11. The CDR3 is 14 amino acids. The chain's CDR3 is CASSLGQGVGGYTF. Here the CDR3 DNA reads TGTGCCAGCAGCCTGGGGCAGGGGGTTGGAGGCTACACCTTC.

This rearrangement joins TRBV18 to TRBJ2-3; weak D call: TRBD1 (6 bases). The V gene lost 6 bases and the J gene lost 3 bases, with 10 bases spanning the gap. Germline-derived CDR1 and CDR2 are KGHSH and LQKENI. The CDR3 covers 13 residues. CDR3 sequence: CASSPGVTDTQYF. CDR3 nucleotide sequence: TGTGCCAGCTCCCCAGGGGTGACAGATACGCAGTATTTT.

J is TRBJ2-2 and V is TRBV7-9; D is perhaps TRBD2 (6 bases). Trimming cost V 8 bases and J 0 bases, with 16 bases left between them. The CDR3 runs 16 residues. Germline assignment: CDR1 SEHNR and CDR2 FQNEAQ (reference sequence). The CDR3 DNA sequence: TGTGCCAGCCCCCCGGGGGAATTGGCGAACACCGGGGAGCTGTTTTTT. Amino acid sequence: CASPPGELANTGELFF.

The chain recombines TRBV10-3 with TRBJ1-5, with a tentative D call TRBD1 (6 bases). Germline CDR1 is ENHRY and CDR2 is SYGVKD. The CDR3 is made up of 13 amino acids. In DNA, the CDR3 is TGTGGGGTCAAGGCAGGGGACAATCAGCCCCAGCATTTT. Amino acids: CGVKAGDNQPQHF.

The gene calls are TRBV28 and TRBJ2-1, with 12 bases lining up with TRBD2. This CDR3 has 15 residues. V was pared by 6 bases and J by 6 bases, with 6 bases of the junction left unmatched. Per germline, CDR1 MDHEN and CDR2 SYDVKM. Written as DNA, the CDR3 is TGTGCCAGCAGGCTAGGACTAGCGGGGTCCAATGAGCAGTTCTTC. Translating gives CASRLGLAGSNEQFF.

This clone occurred once. This chain uses TRBV30 with TRBJ1-4; weak D call: TRBD1 (6 bases). CDR1 and CDR2 from the germline V gene are GTSNPN and SVGIG (reference sequence). The CDR3 loop spans 15 amino acids. V lost 3 bases and J 6 bases, leaving 17 bases between the germline ends. Here the CDR3 reads CAWSAKSGTYEKLFF. The CDR3 nucleotides are TGTGCCTGGAGCGCAAAATCCGGGACATATGAAAAACTGTTTTTT.

The chain has TRBV5-5 and TRBJ2-6; possibly TRBD2 for D (5 bases). Trimming stripped 4 bases from V and 0 bases from J, with 8 bases between. This CDR3 has 15 residues. The germline V gene has CDR1 SGHKS and CDR2 YYEKEE (reference sequence). The CDR3: CASSGDYSGANVLTF. CDR3 nucleotide sequence: TGTGCCAGCAGCGGCGACTACTCTGGGGCCAACGTCCTGACTTTC.

The chain couples TRBV4-1 to TRBJ1-2, with D perhaps matching TRBD1 (6 bases). CDR1 and CDR2 from the germline V gene are MGHRA and YSYEKL. The CDR3 extends over 13 amino acids. Trimming took 3 bases from V and 4 from J, leaving 9 bases between them. The DNA for the CDR3 is TGCGCCAGCAGCCAGGCGACAGGCTATGGCTACACCTTC. Its translation: CASSQATGYGYTF.

This clone was picked up one time. The chain joins TRBV19 to TRBJ1-4, with TRBD1 as a possible D gene (5 bases). The germline CDR1 and CDR2 sequences are LNHDA and SQIVND (reference sequence). The CDR3 totals 16 residues. V dropped 1 base and J dropped 5 bases, with 14 bases sitting between them. The CDR3 DNA reads TGTGCCAGTAGTATAGTTTTTCGGGGGGACAATGAAAAACTGTTTTTT. This translates into CASSIVFRGDNEKLFF.

Here the CDR3 reads CASSPAGNYGYTF. CDR3 in DNA: TGTGCCAGCAGCCCCGCTGGAAACTATGGCTACACCTTC. This chain uses TRBV6-5 with TRBJ1-2; D is uncertain. CDR1 is MNHEY and CDR2 is SVGAGI in the germline V gene. Trimming cost V 6 bases and J 2 bases, with 10 bases left between them. The CDR3 extends over 13 amino acids.

This clone was detected a few times. The chain joins TRBV6-7 to TRBJ1-5; D may be TRBD1 (5 bases). TRBV6-7 is labeled an ORF, and its function is uncertain. This CDR3 is built from 13 residues. Trimming took 5 bases from V and 6 from J, leaving 11 bases between them. For the CDR3, the DNA is TGTGCCAGCAGTCGTTGGGGGGGTCAGCCCCAGCATTTT. It codes for CASSRWGGQPQHF.

The rearrangement links TRBV2 to TRBJ1-3, with D unclear. Germline V CDR1 and CDR2: SNHLY, FYNNEI. The CDR3 is made up of 14 amino acids. With 0 bases removed from V and 8 bases from J, the gap between germline ends came to 11 bases. CDR3 coding DNA: TGTGCCAGCAGTGAAGCGCGAGGAACGGACACCATATATTTT. Translating it yields CASSEARGTDTIYF.

This chain joins TRBV6-1 and TRBJ2-7; no clear D gene. This CDR3 is built from 15 residues. CDR1 and CDR2 from the germline V gene are MNHNS and SASEGT. V shed 0 bases and J shed 3 bases, with 12 bases lying between them. CDR3 sequence (DNA): TGTGCCAGCAGTGAAGCTGGTGGGTCACTCTACGAGCAGTACTTC. This codes for CASSEAGGSLYEQYF.

V usage is TRBV12-5 and J usage is TRBJ2-1; 9 bases are a match to TRBD1. J was trimmed by 6 bases and V by 6 bases; bases with no gene match: 6. Germline loops: CDR1 LGHNT, CDR2 FRNRAP. This CDR3 contains 14 residues. The CDR3 here is CASGSGTGFNEQFF. The CDR3 nucleotides are TGTGCTAGTGGATCCGGGACAGGGTTCAATGAGCAGTTCTTC. The variable domain in full, completed from reference TRBV12-5 and TRBJ2-1, reads DARVTQTPRHKVTEMGQEVTMRCQPILGHNTVFWYRQTMMQGLELLAYFRNRAPLDDSGMPKDRFSAEMPDATLATLKIQPSEPRDSAVYFCASGSGTGFNEQFFGPGTRLTVL.

The chain employs TRBV10-2 and TRBJ2-7, with D possibly TRBD1 on 6 matching bases. Trimming left V 7 bases short and J 4 bases short, with 20 bases between. In germline, CDR1 is WSHSY, CDR2 SAAADI. This CDR3 is 15 amino acids long. Written as DNA, the CDR3 is TGCGCCAGCACCCGGGGACACCGAGGGGAATACGAGCAGTACTTC. Protein: CASTRGHRGEYEQYF.

J is TRBJ2-7 and V is TRBV7-8; D not certain. The ends were cut back, 2 bases at V and 7 bases at J, with 21 bases in the middle. The CDR3 covers 16 residues. Germline values: CDR1 SGHVS, CDR2 FQNEAQ. The CDR3 nucleotides are TGTGCCAGCAGCTTATTTCTGGCAGGCCCTTCGACGGAGCAGTACTTC. Translated: CASSLFLAGPSTEQYF.

The chain joins TRBV5-1 to TRBJ2-7; 8 bases agree with TRBD1. The V gene's germline CDR1 is SGHRS and CDR2 YFSETQ. V shed 4 bases, J shed 4 bases, and the junction held 10 bases outside the gene matches. The CDR3 runs 15 residues. CDR3 bases: TGCGCCAGCAGCCTGGTGGCAGGGGGCATGTACGAGCAGTACTTC. Protein sequence: CASSLVAGGMYEQYF.